The rows below give T cell receptor beta chains drawn from one sample of a study of blood T cell repertoires in COVID-19. The table came from immunoSEQ multiplex PCR; TCRdb's copy has only in-frame clones and leaves some out. The sample consists of fewer than 250,000 clones, about 88% of them appearing once. The material sequenced was peripheral blood. The receptors come from a woman in her forties with acute or convalescent COVID-19. Both conserved end residues are trimmed from each CDR3. The D gene is left open where the match is weak. Clone size is stated in some rows and not others, as once, few, many or a class when expanded.

clone_size d_call v_call cdr3_aa
NA TRBD1 TRBV10-3 AIRLNRGRLTGYT
few TRBD1 TRBV6-2/TRBV6-3 ASSPKPAGGDSNQPQH
once TRBD1 TRBV7-3 ASSQGQGVGYT
NA NA TRBV30 AWALGGTEAF
NA NA TRBV5-4 ASTSRGVDEQF
NA TRBD2 TRBV6-4 ASSEGVAGGNEQF
few NA TRBV6-1 ASSEGTGNQPQH
NA NA TRBV10-2 ASWSSLGGETNTGELF
NA TRBD1 TRBV7-8 ASSWGQVFSNQPQH
NA NA TRBV5-5 ASSLQVAGELF
NA NA TRBV5-6 ASSLGGQDTGELF
NA NA TRBV5-1 ASRRGAGNTEAF
NA NA TRBV9 ASSVAGHTNEQF
NA NA TRBV5-1 ASRATGNTEAF
NA NA TRBV30 AWIPGAGYTQY
NA TRBD1 TRBV4-2 ASSRLQGHNYGYT
NA NA TRBV10-1 ASSDAGSHNEQF
NA TRBD1 TRBV6-5 ASSQSRTGGTEAF
NA NA TRBV19 ASSPAKDSSGNTIY
once NA TRBV7-9 ASSPRGSSYNEQF
NA NA TRBV19 GLRKHTGELF
NA TRBD1 TRBV5-1 ASISSPGQGGYGYT
NA TRBD2 TRBV9 ASSEHSGGGETQY
NA NA TRBV12-3/TRBV12-4 ASSFTGTTEAF
NA NA TRBV2 ASSDYLADETQY
NA TRBD1 TRBV4-1 ASSQVRQGASYGYT
NA TRBD2 TRBV7-6 ASATSGGDNEQF
NA TRBD1 TRBV6-4 ASSDSTGGNSPLH
NA NA TRBV27 ASSFRSGVQPQH
NA NA TRBV29-1 SLESPQGGNEQF
NA TRBD2 TRBV5-4 ASSLTSGGYYNEQF
NA TRBD1 TRBV24-1 ATSEWGTVSNQPQH
NA NA TRBV7-9 ASSLGQMNYGYT
NA NA TRBV4-1 ASSPIVAGQREQF